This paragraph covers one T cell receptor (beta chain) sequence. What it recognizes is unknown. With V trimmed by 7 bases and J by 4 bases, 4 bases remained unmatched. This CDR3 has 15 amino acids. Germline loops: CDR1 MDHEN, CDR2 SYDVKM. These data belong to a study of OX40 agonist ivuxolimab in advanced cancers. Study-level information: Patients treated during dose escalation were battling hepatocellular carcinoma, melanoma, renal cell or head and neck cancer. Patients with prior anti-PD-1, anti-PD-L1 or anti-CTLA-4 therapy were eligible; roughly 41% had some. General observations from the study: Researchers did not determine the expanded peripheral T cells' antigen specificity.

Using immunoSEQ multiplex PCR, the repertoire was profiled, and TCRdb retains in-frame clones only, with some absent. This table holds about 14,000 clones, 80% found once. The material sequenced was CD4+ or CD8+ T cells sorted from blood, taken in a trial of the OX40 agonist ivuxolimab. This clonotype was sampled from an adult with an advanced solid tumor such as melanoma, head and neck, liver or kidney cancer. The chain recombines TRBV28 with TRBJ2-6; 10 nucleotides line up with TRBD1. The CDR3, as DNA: TGTGCCAGCACGACAGGGGGCGCGGGGGCCAACGTCCTGACTTTC. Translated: CASTTGGAGANVLTF. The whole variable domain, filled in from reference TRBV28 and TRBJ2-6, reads DVKVTQSSRYLVKRTGEKVFLECVQDMDHENMFWYRQDPGLGLRLIYFSYDVKMKEKGDIPEGYSVSREKKERFSLILESASTNQTSMYLCASTTGGAGANVLTFGAGSRLTVL.